This T cell receptor beta chain was identified in a study of response to subunit inactivated influenza vaccine. Findings and caveats of the study: That few new T cells are recruited by each seasonal influenza vaccination was the authors' suggestion.

As concerns this clonotype: Antigen unknown.

A single record per CDR3 protein comes from TCRdb applying MiXCR to the RT-PCR reads. Altogether hundreds of thousands of distinct CDR3 sequences are present, about 15% being singletons, with the ten largest covering 6.5% to 8.5%. This clonotype was sampled from a man aged 45-65 years who received an inactivated influenza vaccine. The input for sequencing was PBMCs from blood, taken roughly 2 weeks before vaccination.

This CDR3 is CASSLSDYSGANVLTF. In nucleotides, the CDR3 is TGCGCCAGCAGCTTGTCAGACTATTCTGGGGCCAACGTCCTGACTTTC. The chain employs TRBV5-1 and TRBJ2-6, with D possibly matching TRBD2 (5 bases). The CDR3 runs 16 residues. Per germline, CDR1 SGHRS and CDR2 YFSETQ. The V and J ends lost 1 base and 1 base respectively, with 9 bases between them.